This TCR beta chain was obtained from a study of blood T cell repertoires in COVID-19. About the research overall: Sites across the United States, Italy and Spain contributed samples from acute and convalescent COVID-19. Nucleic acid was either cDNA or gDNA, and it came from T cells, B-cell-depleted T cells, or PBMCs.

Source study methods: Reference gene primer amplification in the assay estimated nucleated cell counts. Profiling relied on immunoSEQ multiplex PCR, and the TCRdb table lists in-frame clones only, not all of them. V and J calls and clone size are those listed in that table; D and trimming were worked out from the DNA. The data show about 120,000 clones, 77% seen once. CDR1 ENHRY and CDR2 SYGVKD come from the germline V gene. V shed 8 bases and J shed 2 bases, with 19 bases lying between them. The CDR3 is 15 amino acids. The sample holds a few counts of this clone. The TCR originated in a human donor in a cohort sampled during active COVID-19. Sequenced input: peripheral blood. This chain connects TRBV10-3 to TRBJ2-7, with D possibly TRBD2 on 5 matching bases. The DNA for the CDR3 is TGTGCCATCGGGAGTGGGAGCGGAACTACCTACGAGCAGTACTTC. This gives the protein CAIGSGSGTTYEQYF.